Reported below is one T cell receptor (beta chain). Its antigen remains unidentified. Genes and germline come from the mouse. Read sequence stops 4 residues before the CDR3 end, and the germline J gene provides the missing end. RNA extraction was followed by reverse transcription into cDNA, which acted as the sequencing template. Method: immunoSEQ multiplex PCR; TCRdb's copy keeps in-frame clones and lacks some. The sample includes over 100,000 clones, none of them occurring once. This sample stems from a study of CD8+ T cells in alopecia areata. As for the study in general: The roughly 6-11-week-old female C3H/HeJ mice were given skin taken from roughly 6-13-month-old C3H/HeJ graft donors that had spontaneous alopecia.

This CDR3 spans 14 amino acids. Per germline, CDR1 NSHNY and CDR2 SYGAGN. Study-wide findings and caveats: Affected scalp, especially in alopecia totalis/universalis, had a higher clonality than normal scalp did.

This chain connects TRBV13-1 to TRBJ2-3; 10 nucleotides agree with TRBD2. This receptor was obtained from a C3H/HeJ mouse with alopecia areata. MHC haplotype of the strain: H2-k. The sample was lesional skin. The CDR3 is CASRTGGREETLYF. Incomplete CDR3 DNA: TGTGCCAGCAGGACTGGGGGGCGGGAAGAA.